This T cell receptor beta chain stems from a study of response to subunit inactivated influenza vaccine. TCRdb analysed the RT-PCR reads with MiXCR anew, one entry per CDR3 protein. The data show around 570,000 distinct CDR3 sequences, 10% to 12% seen once. Germline values: CDR1 SNHLY, CDR2 FYNNEI. The CDR3 runs to 14 residues. The V and J ends lost 8 bases and 2 bases respectively, with 16 bases between them. The same sample was also studied in work on T cells expressing NK-cell markers. As reported in that work: Making the TCR beta cDNA relied on 5'RACE template switching with UMIs. The study found these clonotypes also leading the CD3+CD56-NKG2C+ fraction in several donors. HCMV specificity of the expanded NKG2C+ T cell clones stayed unclear.

The receptor comes from a middle-aged man who received an inactivated influenza vaccine. The sequencing used PBMCs from blood, collected on the day of vaccination. This chain uses TRBV2 with TRBJ2-7; D gene ambiguous. This CDR3 is CASRKMGLTYEQYF. In DNA form, the CDR3 reads TGTGCCAGCCGTAAAATGGGCCTGACCTACGAGCAGTACTTC.